Sequencing of this T cell receptor (beta chain) was carried out in a study of cytomegalovirus exposure and HLA in healthy donors. Primers for the PCR totalled 60 Vbeta and 13 Jbeta. TCRdb's copy holds only in-frame clones and misses some; the assay was immunoSEQ multiplex PCR. Here the sample spans 95,000 to 100,000 clones, around 77% being singletons. This CDR3 is built from 14 residues. Trimming took off 4 bases at V and 0 bases at J, with 9 bases between the two ends. Germline V CDR1 and CDR2: MNHEY, SVGAGI. This TCR was sampled from a man aged 40-49 years in good health and CMV-seronegative. Sequenced sample: PBMCs. The chain combines TRBV6-5 with TRBJ1-2, with D hard to call. DNA of the CDR3: TGTGCCAGCAGTTCGACATGGGCTAACTATGGCTACACCTTC. It translates to CASSSTWANYGYTF.